This T cell receptor (beta chain) was recovered during a study of blood T cell repertoires in COVID-19. Across the whole study: From T cells, B-cell-depleted T cells, or PBMCs came the material, which was cDNA or gDNA.

Authors' data handling: The authors estimated nucleated cell counts from reference gene primer amplification. TCRdb's copy holds only in-frame clones and misses some; the assay was immunoSEQ multiplex PCR. The V and J calls and clone size were taken over from that table, and D and trimming were inferred from the DNA. The data contain roughly 100,000 clones, over 75% of them seen just once; the ten biggest clones take up approximately 13%. This CDR3 is built from 11 residues. Trimming took off 3 bases at V and 6 bases at J, with 6 bases between the two ends. From germline, CDR1 is GTSNPN and CDR2 SVGIG (reference sequence).

The origin of this receptor is a human donor in a cohort sampled during active or convalescent COVID-19. The chain recombines TRBV30 with TRBJ1-3; D is unclear. The sequenced sample consisted of peripheral blood. The CDR3 nucleotides read TGTGCCTGGAGCACAGAAAACACCATATATTTT. It encodes CAWSTENTIYF.